The 25 T cell receptor beta chains given below trace back to one sample, sequenced in a study of CD8 T cells in Susac syndrome. cDNA came from roughly 0.5 to 1 ug RNA primed by random hexamers. One entry per CDR3 protein, called by TCRdb with MiXCR from the immunoSEQ multiplex PCR reads. The table shows 71,000 or so distinct CDR3 sequences, with approximately 93% occurring only once. The sequenced material came from CD4+ T cells from PBMCs. These receptor sequences come from a human donor with Susac syndrome.

This chain connects TRBV14 to TRBJ2-3, with D perhaps being TRBD1 or TRBD2 (5 bases each). This CDR3 spans 17 amino acids. Trimming cost V 5 bases and J 4 bases, with 22 bases left between them. Germline loops: CDR1 SGHDN, CDR2 FVKESK. DNA for the CDR3: TGTGCCAGCAGCGACCATACCCCTAGGGACGGAGCAGATACGCAGTATTTT. Amino acids: CASSDHTPRDGADTQYF. The full variable domain, rest sourced from reference TRBV14 and TRBJ2-3, is EAGVTQFPSHSVIEKGQTVTLRCDPISGHDNLYWYRRVMGKEIKFLLHFVKESKQDESGMPNNRFLAERTGGTYSTLKVQPAELEDSGVYFCASSDHTPRDGADTQYFGPGTRLTVL.

The chain recombines TRBV14 with TRBJ1-1; no clear D. The CDR3 totals 13 residues. The V end lost 0 bases, the J end lost 13 bases, and 15 bases lay between the germline ends. The germline gives CDR1 SGHDN, CDR2 FVKESK. The CDR3 loop is CASSQEGKGRSFF. The DNA of the CDR3 is TGTGCCAGCAGCCAAGAGGGGAAGGGTCGGAGTTTCTTT.

This chain connects TRBV11-3 to TRBJ2-6, with D possibly being TRBD2 (5 bases). This CDR3 is 15 amino acids long. V lost 5 bases to trimming and J lost 1 base, with 9 bases between them. Germline CDR1 is SGHNT and CDR2 is YENEEA. The chain's CDR3 is CASSTRTSGANVLTF. DNA for the CDR3: TGTGCCAGCAGCACCCGGACTTCTGGGGCCAACGTCCTGACTTTC.

This sequence joins TRBV7-3 and TRBJ2-5, with D maybe TRBD1 (6 bases). This CDR3 has 15 amino acids. Trimming took off 2 bases at V and 2 bases at J, with 12 bases between the two ends. CDR1 and CDR2 from the germline V gene are SGHTA and FQGTGA. The CDR3 loop reads CASSLGGQGQETQYF. In nucleotides, the CDR3 is TGTGCCAGCAGCTTAGGCGGCCAGGGGCAAGAGACCCAGTACTTC. Based on the CDR3 plus reference TRBV7-3 and TRBJ2-5, the full variable domain is GAGVSQTPSNKVTEKGKYVELRCDPISGHTALYWYRQSLGQGPEFLIYFQGTGAADDSGLPNDRFFAVRPEGSVSTLKIQRTERGDSAVYLCASSLGGQGQETQYFGPGTRLLVL.

This rearrangement joins TRBV5-1 to TRBJ1-4; D not certain. Trimming took off 4 bases at V and 7 bases at J, with 11 bases between the two ends. CDR3 length equals 13 residues. In germline, CDR1 is SGHRS, CDR2 YFSETQ. The CDR3 reads CASSDVNGEKLFF. The CDR3 DNA reads as TGCGCCAGCAGCGATGTTAATGGTGAAAAACTGTTTTTT.

The J gene is TRBJ2-2, the V gene TRBV2; TRBD2 matches 10 bases. The CDR3 sequence is 15 residues long. The J segment lost 6 bases and the V segment lost 3 bases, leaving 4 bases of the junction unmatched. Germline V gene data show CDR1 as SNHLY and CDR2 as FYNNEI. CDR3 DNA: TGTGCCAGCAGTGAGGGGCTAGCGGGGGCCGGGGAGCTGTTTTTT. Its protein product is CASSEGLAGAGELFF. Looking up the rest from reference TRBV2 and TRBJ2-2 gives the full variable domain: EPEVTQTPSHQVTQMGQEVILRCVPISNHLYFYWYRQILGQKVEFLVSFYNNEISEKSEIFDDQFSVERPDGSNFTLKIRSTKLEDSAMYFCASSEGLAGAGELFFGEGSRLTVL.

This clonotype was detected only once. The J gene is TRBJ2-2, the V gene TRBV6-2 or TRBV6-3, with D maybe TRBD1 (6 bases). V was cut by 5 bases and J by 6 bases, with 10 bases left in between. The germline V gene encodes CDR1 MNHEY and CDR2 SVGEGT. The CDR3 consists of 13 residues. The CDR3 DNA follows: TGTGCCAGCAGTCCTCAGGGGCCCGGGGAGCTGTTTTTT. Translated: CASSPQGPGELFF.

The chain employs TRBV11-3 and TRBJ2-6, with D unresolved. Germline CDR1 is SGHNT and CDR2 is YENEEA. The ends were cut back, 3 bases at V and 4 bases at J, with 10 bases in the middle. CDR3 length: 15 amino acids. CDR3 loop: CASSFQTYGANVLTF. The CDR3, as DNA: TGTGCCAGCAGCTTCCAAACTTACGGGGCCAACGTCCTGACTTTC.

This clonotype came up once. The rearrangement links TRBV15 to TRBJ1-1; D not certain. Trimming shortened V by 0 bases and J by 2 bases, and 7 bases separated the two germline ends. The CDR3 runs to 14 residues. In germline, CDR1 is LNHNV, CDR2 YYDKDF (reference sequence). This CDR3 is CATSRDLGNTEAFF. The CDR3 DNA follows: TGTGCCACCAGCAGAGATCTGGGAAACACTGAAGCTTTCTTT.

The chain uses TRBV5-6 and TRBJ1-2, with D perhaps matching TRBD1 (6 bases). The CDR3 runs to 13 residues. V lost 0 bases and J lost 8, with 11 bases in between. Germline V gene lookup returns CDR1 SGHDT and CDR2 YYEEEE. CDR3 DNA sequence: TGTGCCAGCAGCTTGGAACGGCAGGGGGGCTACACCTTC. Translation gives CASSLERQGGYTF.

J is TRBJ2-7 and V is TRBV5-1, with D perhaps being TRBD1 or TRBD2 (5 bases each). Per germline, CDR1 SGHRS and CDR2 YFSETQ. The V and J ends lost 0 bases and 3 bases respectively, with 13 bases between them. The CDR3 consists of 15 residues. This CDR3 is CASSLAIGANYEQYF. The CDR3 coding sequence is TGCGCCAGCAGCTTGGCCATCGGGGCGAACTACGAGCAGTACTTC. Using reference TRBV5-1 and TRBJ2-7 for the parts outside the CDR3, the full variable domain is KAGVTQTPRYLIKTRGQQVTLSCSPISGHRSVSWYQQTPGQGLQFLFEYFSETQRNKGNFPGRFSGRQFSNSRSEMNVSTLELGDSALYLCASSLAIGANYEQYFGPGTRLTVT.

The chain uses TRBV5-6 and TRBJ1-2; no reliable D call. V gave up 2 bases and J gave up 6 bases, with 20 bases separating them. Germline V gene lookup returns CDR1 SGHDT and CDR2 YYEEEE. The CDR3 has 16 amino acids. The chain's CDR3 is CASSLDLGGYENGYTF. The CDR3 region has the DNA TGTGCCAGCAGCTTAGATTTGGGCGGGTACGAGAATGGCTACACCTTC.

This clonotype was picked up one time. This chain joins TRBV24-1 and TRBJ1-2, with TRBD1 as a possible D gene (5 bases). The germline V and J ends were trimmed by 2 bases and 1 base, with 7 bases remaining between them. CDR1 is KGHDR and CDR2 is SFDVKD in the germline V gene. The CDR3 contains 14 residues. CDR3 in amino acids: CATSDWDDNYGYTF. CDR3 coding DNA: TGTGCCACCAGTGATTGGGACGATAACTATGGCTACACCTTC.

The genes are TRBV5-4 and TRBJ2-3; D unresolved. The CDR3 has 13 residues. Germline CDR1 reads SGHNT; CDR2 reads YYREEE (reference sequence). V was cut by 2 bases and J by 1 base, with 5 bases left in between. The CDR3 DNA reads as TGTGCCAGCAGCTTTTACCGCACAGATACGCAGTATTTT. Its protein is CASSFYRTDTQYF.

This clonotype appeared a few times. The chain links TRBV24-1 to TRBJ2-1; the D is unclear. Trimming took off 7 bases at V and 0 bases at J, with 6 bases between the two ends. CDR3 length: 13 residues. Germline CDR1 and CDR2: KGHDR and SFDVKD. The CDR3 is CATSASSYNEQFF. The DNA of the CDR3 is TGTGCCACCAGCGCAAGCTCCTACAATGAGCAGTTCTTC.

The chain is built from TRBV28 and TRBJ1-4; D call uncertain. The germline V gene encodes CDR1 MDHEN and CDR2 SYDVKM. This CDR3 is 11 amino acids long. The V end was cut by 8 bases, the J end by 5 bases, with 6 bases between. Written as DNA, the CDR3 is TGTGCCAGCGAGGAGAATGAAAAACTGTTTTTT. Encoded protein: CASEENEKLFF. Full variable domain (rest looked up from reference TRBV28 and TRBJ1-4): DVKVTQSSRYLVKRTGEKVFLECVQDMDHENMFWYRQDPGLGLRLIYFSYDVKMKEKGDIPEGYSVSREKKERFSLILESASTNQTSMYLCASEENEKLFFGSGTQLSVL.

This chain joins TRBV7-9 and TRBJ2-7, with no clear D. Germline values: CDR1 SEHNR, CDR2 FQNEAQ (reference sequence). Trimming cost V 5 bases and J 6 bases, with 17 bases left between them. The CDR3 is 14 residues long. DNA for the CDR3: TGTGCCAGCAGCAAAACAGACGGGTTCGGCGAGCAGTACTTC. It translates to CASSKTDGFGEQYF.

The chain uses TRBV28 and TRBJ1-1, with a tentative D call TRBD1 (5 bases). This CDR3 contains 12 residues. Trimming removed 2 bases at V and 7 bases at J, with 8 bases between. Germline CDR1 MDHEN, CDR2 SYDVKM. The CDR3 DNA sequence: TGTGCCAGCAGTTTAATGACAGTTGAAGCTTTCTTT. Its protein product is CASSLMTVEAFF.

The chain employs TRBV2 and TRBJ1-1; possibly TRBD1 for D (5 bases). The V gene lost 1 base and the J gene lost 3 bases, with 18 bases spanning the gap. Germline-derived CDR1 and CDR2 are SNHLY and FYNNEI. The CDR3 extends over 17 amino acids. This chain's CDR3 is CASSEVSPGRPDTEAFF. CDR3 DNA: TGTGCCAGCAGTGAAGTATCCCCGGGACGTCCCGACACTGAAGCTTTCTTT.

This chain's CDR3 is CSARDDRGGQPQHF. In nucleotides, the CDR3 is TGCAGTGCTAGAGACGACAGGGGCGGACAGCCCCAGCATTTT. The chain is built from TRBV20-1 and TRBJ1-5; 8 bases are shared with TRBD1. Germline values: CDR1 DFQATT, CDR2 SNEGSKA (reference sequence). After removal of 0 bases from V and 7 bases from J, the junction contained 5 bases not matched to a gene. The CDR3 contains 14 residues.

CDR3: CSAREVGNSPLHF. CDR3 DNA sequence: TGCAGTGCTAGGGAGGTAGGCAATTCACCCCTCCACTTT. The chain is built from TRBV20-1 and TRBJ1-6; D gene ambiguous. Per germline, CDR1 DFQATT and CDR2 SNEGSKA (reference sequence). The CDR3 contains 13 residues. Trimming pared 3 bases from V and 7 bases from J, leaving 10 bases between.

The genes are TRBV28 and TRBJ2-6; D gene uncertain. CDR3 length equals 15 residues. Germline CDR1 and CDR2: MDHEN and SYDVKM. The germline V and J ends were trimmed by 6 bases and 0 bases, with 9 bases remaining between them. The CDR3 is CASRQQSSGANVLTF. In DNA, the CDR3 is TGTGCCAGCAGACAACAGAGCTCTGGGGCCAACGTCCTGACTTTC.

This sequence joins TRBV6-1 and TRBJ2-5, with TRBD1 identical over 11 bases. CDR1 and CDR2 from the germline V gene are MNHNS and SASEGT. The ends lost 11 bases at V and 5 bases at J; junction bases unmatched: 4. The CDR3 has 12 amino acids. CDR3 loop: CASDRGQETQYF. DNA for the CDR3: TGTGCCTCGGACAGGGGGCAGGAGACCCAGTACTTC.

This clonotype was detected only once. J is TRBJ2-2 and V is TRBV10-2; TRBD2 might be the D (5 bases). CDR3 length: 13 residues. The V end lost 8 bases, the J end lost 6 bases, and 13 bases lay between the germline ends. Germline CDR1 is WSHSY and CDR2 is SAAADI. CDR3 region: CASRLSSSGELFF. The CDR3 DNA reads as TGCGCCAGCCGCCTTTCTAGCTCCGGGGAGCTGTTTTTT.

This chain uses TRBV15 with TRBJ2-1; no clear D gene. V was cut by 1 base and J by 0 bases, with 7 bases left in between. Looked up from germline, CDR1 is LNHNV and CDR2 is YYDKDF (reference sequence). This CDR3 comprises 15 residues. CDR3 sequence reads: CATSRGHSSYNEQFF. The CDR3 nucleotides are TGTGCCACCAGCAGAGGTCATAGCTCCTACAATGAGCAGTTCTTC.